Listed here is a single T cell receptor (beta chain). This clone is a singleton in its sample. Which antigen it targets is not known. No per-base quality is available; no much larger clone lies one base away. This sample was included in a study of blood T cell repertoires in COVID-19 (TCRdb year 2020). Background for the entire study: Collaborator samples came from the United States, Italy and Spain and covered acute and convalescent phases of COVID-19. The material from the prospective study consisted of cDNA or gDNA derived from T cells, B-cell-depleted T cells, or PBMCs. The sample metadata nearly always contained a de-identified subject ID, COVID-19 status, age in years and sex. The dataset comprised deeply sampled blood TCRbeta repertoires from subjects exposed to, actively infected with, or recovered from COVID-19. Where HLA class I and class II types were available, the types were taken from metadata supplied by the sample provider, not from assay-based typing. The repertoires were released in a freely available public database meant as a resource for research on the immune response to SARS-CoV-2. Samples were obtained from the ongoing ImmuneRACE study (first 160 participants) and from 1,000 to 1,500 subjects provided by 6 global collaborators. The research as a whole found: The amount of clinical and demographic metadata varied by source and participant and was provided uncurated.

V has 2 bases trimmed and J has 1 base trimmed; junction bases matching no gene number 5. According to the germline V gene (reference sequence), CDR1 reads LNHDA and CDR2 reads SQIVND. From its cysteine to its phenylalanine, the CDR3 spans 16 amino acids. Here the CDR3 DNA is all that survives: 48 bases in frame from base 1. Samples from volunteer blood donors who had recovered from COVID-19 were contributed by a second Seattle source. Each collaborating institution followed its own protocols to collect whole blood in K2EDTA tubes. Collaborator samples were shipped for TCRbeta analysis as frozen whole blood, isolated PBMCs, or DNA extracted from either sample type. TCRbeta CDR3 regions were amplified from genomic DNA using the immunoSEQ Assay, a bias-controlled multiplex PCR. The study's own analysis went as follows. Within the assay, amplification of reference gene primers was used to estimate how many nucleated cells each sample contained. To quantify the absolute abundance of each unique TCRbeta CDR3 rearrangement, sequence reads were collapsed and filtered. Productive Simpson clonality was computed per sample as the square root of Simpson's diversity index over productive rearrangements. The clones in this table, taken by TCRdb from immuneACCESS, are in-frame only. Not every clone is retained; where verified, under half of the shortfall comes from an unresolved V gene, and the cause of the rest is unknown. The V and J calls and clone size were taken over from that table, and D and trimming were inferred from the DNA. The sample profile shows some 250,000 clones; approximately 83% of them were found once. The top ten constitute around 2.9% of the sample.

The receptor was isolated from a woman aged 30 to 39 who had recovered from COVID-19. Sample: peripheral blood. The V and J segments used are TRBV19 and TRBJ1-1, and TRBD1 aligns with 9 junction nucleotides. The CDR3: CASSIRTGVSNTEAFF. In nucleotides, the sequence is TGTGCCAGTAGTATAAGGACAGGGGTTTCGAACACTGAAGCTTTCTTT.